What follows is one T cell receptor beta chain and its context. The record originates from a study of cytomegalovirus exposure and HLA in healthy donors. This CDR3 spans 16 amino acids. V lost 5 bases and J lost 4; bases outside the gene matches: 12. In germline, CDR1 is MGHDK, CDR2 SYGVNS. This PCR relied on a set of 60 Vbeta primers and 13 Jbeta primers. Data came from immunoSEQ multiplex PCR; TCRdb stores just in-frame clones and leaves some out. The table has 170,000 or so clones, roughly 75% seen once. The TCR was taken from a woman between 45 and 65 years old in good health and CMV-seropositive. The chain recombines TRBV25-1 with TRBJ1-1; 8 bases agree with TRBD1. Sequenced: PBMCs. The DNA for the CDR3 is TGTGCCAGCAGTCCGATAGACAGGGGCGGGTTCACTGAAGCTTTCTTT. This translates into CASSPIDRGGFTEAFF.